The clone carrying this T cell receptor beta chain was recorded at least ten times. The data originate from a study of spatial heterogeneity in lung cancer. In the study overall: Detection of beta-chain sequences consistently exceeded that of alpha-chain sequences. Unique TCR and UMI combinations averaged more than ten appearances each in raw reads.

This sample's time point: sample taken at primary tumor resection. There were some 76 donors, all of them untreated patients with early-stage non-small cell lung cancer. No cell sorting; template was whole RNA from tumor, lung tissue or PBMC. From germline, CDR1 is MNHEY and CDR2 SVGAGI. Trimming stripped 1 base from V and 8 bases from J, with 14 bases between. The CDR3 totals 14 residues. TCRdb reprocessed the 5' RACE reads with MiXCR, giving one entry per CDR3 protein. This sample has 20,000 to 25,000 distinct CDR3 sequences; over 5.5% occur once, and the top ten carry approximately 35%. The chain links TRBV6-5 to TRBJ1-2; no definite D call. The sample was PBMCs, taken at surgery. The TCR comes from a male donor with early-stage non-small cell lung cancer. In DNA form, the CDR3 reads TGTGCCAGCAGTTACTACCAGGCCCGAGGGGGCTACACCTTC. Residues: CASSYYQARGGYTF.